This T cell receptor beta chain was recovered during a study of T cell changes during pregnancy in multiple sclerosis. Using immunoSEQ multiplex PCR, the repertoire was profiled, and TCRdb retains in-frame clones only, with some absent. The table has around 68,000 clones, about 90% seen once. The CDR3 is 17 amino acids. The junction had 12 bases not matched to a gene; V was cut back by 5 bases and J by 2 bases. Germline assignment: CDR1 SGHNT and CDR2 YENEEA. The receptor comes from a female donor with multiple sclerosis, enrolled in a pregnancy study. The rearrangement links TRBV11-3 to TRBJ2-3; 8 bases fit TRBD2. This specimen was CD4+ T cells from peripheral blood mononuclear cells, taken before pregnancy. DNA for the CDR3: TGTGCCAGCAGCCCTTCTCGGCGGGGGGCTCCCACAGATACGCAGTATTTT. It is translated as CASSPSRRGAPTDTQYF.